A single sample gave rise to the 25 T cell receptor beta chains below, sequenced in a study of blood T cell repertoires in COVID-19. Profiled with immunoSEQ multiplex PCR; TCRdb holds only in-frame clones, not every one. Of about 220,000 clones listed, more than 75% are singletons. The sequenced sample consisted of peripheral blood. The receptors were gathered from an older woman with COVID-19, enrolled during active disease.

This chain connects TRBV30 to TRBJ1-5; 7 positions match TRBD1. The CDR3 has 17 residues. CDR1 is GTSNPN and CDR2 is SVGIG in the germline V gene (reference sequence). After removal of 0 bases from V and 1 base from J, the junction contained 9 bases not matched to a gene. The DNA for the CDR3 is TGTGCCTGGAGTGTAAAGGGGGCGGGTGCGAGCAATCAGCCCCAGCATTTT. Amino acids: CAWSVKGAGASNQPQHF.

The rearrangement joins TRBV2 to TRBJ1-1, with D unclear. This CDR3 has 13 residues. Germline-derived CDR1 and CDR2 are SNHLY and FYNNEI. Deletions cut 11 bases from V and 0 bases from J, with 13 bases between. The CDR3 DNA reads TGTGCCGGGAGGTCCGGTTTGAACACTGAAGCTTTCTTT. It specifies CAGRSGLNTEAFF.

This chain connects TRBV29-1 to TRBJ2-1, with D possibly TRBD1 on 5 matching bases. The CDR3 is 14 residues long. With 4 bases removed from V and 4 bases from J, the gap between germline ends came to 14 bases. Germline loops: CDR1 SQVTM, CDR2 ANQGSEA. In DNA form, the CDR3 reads TGCAGCGTTGGCAAAGGACATTTTTACAATGAGCAGTTCTTC. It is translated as CSVGKGHFYNEQFF.

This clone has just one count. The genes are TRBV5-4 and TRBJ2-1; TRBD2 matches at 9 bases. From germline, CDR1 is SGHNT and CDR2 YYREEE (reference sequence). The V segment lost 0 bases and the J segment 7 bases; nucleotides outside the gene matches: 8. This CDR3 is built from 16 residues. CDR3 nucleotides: TGTGCCAGCAGCTTGGCGGGTAGCGGGAGAAGGAATGAGCAGTTCTTC. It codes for CASSLAGSGRRNEQFF.

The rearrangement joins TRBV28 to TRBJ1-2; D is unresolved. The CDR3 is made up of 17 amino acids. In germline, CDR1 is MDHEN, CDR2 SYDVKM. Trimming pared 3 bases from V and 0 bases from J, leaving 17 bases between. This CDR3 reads CASSLSYSARSNYGYTF. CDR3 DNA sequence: TGTGCCAGCAGTTTGTCCTATTCGGCCAGGTCTAACTATGGCTACACCTTC.

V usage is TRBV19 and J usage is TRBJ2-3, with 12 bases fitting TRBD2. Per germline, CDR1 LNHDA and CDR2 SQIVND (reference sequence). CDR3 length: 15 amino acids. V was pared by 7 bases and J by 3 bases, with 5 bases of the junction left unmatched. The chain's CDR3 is CASKELAGGTDTQYF. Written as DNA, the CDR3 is TGTGCCAGTAAAGAGCTAGCGGGAGGGACAGATACGCAGTATTTT.

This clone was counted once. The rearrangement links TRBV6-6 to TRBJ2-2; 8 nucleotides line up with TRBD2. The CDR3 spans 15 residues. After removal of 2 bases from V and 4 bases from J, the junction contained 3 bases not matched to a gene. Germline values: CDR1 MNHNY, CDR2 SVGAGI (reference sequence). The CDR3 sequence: CASSYGGGRTGELFF. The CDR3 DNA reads TGTGCCAGCAGTTACGGCGGGGGGCGCACCGGGGAGCTGTTTTTT.

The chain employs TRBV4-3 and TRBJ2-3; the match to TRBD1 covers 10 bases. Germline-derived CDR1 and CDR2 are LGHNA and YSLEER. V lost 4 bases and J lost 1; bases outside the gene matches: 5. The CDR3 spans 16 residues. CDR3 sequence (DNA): TGCGCCAGCAGCCCCGGGACAGGGGCAGGCACAGATACGCAGTATTTT. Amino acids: CASSPGTGAGTDTQYF.

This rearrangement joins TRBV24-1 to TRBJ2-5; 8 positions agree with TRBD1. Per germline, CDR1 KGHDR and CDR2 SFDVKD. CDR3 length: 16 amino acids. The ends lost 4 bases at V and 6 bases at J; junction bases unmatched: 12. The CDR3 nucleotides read TGTGCCACCAGTGACCGGACAGGGCGGGTGGGAAAGACCCAGTACTTC. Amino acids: CATSDRTGRVGKTQYF.

CDR3 residues: CASSYLGRENTEAFF. In DNA, the CDR3 is TGTGCCAGCAGTTACTTAGGGAGGGAGAACACTGAAGCTTTCTTT. The V call is TRBV6-6, the J call TRBJ1-1; D call uncertain. The CDR3 contains 15 residues. CDR1 and CDR2 (germline): MNHNY, SVGAGI (reference sequence). V lost 1 base and J lost 1, with 10 bases in between.

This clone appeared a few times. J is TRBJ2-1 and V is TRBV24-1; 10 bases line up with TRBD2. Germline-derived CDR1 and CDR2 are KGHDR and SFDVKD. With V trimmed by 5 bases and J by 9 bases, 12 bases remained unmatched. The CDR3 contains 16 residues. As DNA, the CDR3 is TGTGCCACCAGTGGCTCGCTAGCGGGAGTTTCAGGTGAGCAGTTCTTC. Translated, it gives CATSGSLAGVSGEQFF.

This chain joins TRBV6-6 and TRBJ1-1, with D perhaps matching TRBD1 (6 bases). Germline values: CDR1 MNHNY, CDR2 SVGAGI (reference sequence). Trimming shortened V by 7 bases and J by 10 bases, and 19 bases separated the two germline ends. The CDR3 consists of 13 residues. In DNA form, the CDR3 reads TGTGCCAGCAACGAAATTACAGGGAGTGGAGCTTTCTTT. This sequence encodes CASNEITGSGAFF.

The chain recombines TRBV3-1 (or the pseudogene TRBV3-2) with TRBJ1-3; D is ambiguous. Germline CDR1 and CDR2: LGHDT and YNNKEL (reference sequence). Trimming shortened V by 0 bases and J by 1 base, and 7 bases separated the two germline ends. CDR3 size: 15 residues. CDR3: CASSQEAHSGNTIYF. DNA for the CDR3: TGTGCCAGCAGCCAAGAAGCGCATTCTGGAAACACCATATATTTT.

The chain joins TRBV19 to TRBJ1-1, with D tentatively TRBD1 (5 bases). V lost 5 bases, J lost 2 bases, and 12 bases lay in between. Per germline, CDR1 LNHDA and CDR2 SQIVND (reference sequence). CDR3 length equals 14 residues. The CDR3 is CASSAGRTNTEAFF. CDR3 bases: TGTGCCAGTAGTGCGGGACGGACTAACACTGAAGCTTTCTTT.

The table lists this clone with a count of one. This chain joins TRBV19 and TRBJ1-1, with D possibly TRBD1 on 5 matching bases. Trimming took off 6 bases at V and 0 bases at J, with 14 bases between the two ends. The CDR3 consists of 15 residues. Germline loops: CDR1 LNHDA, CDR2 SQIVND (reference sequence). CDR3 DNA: TGTGCCAGTAGGGGGGGTGTAGGCATGAACACTGAAGCTTTCTTT. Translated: CASRGGVGMNTEAFF.

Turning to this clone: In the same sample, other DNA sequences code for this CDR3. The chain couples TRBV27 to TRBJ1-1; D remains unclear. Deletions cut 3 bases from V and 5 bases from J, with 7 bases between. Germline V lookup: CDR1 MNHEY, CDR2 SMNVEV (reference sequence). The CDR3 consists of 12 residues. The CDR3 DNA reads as TGTGCCAGCAGTTTTCTCGGGACTGAAGCTTTCTTT. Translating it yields CASSFLGTEAFF.

The DNA of the CDR3 is TGTGCCACTGGGCCGGGGGGCACCTACGAGCAGTACTTC. It specifies CATGPGGTYEQYF. This rearrangement joins TRBV27 to TRBJ2-7, with a tentative D call TRBD2 (7 bases). Germline CDR1 reads MNHEY; CDR2 reads SMNVEV (reference sequence). V lost 10 bases and J lost 2, with 15 bases in between. This CDR3 has 13 amino acids.

The CDR3 nucleotides are TGTGCCAGCTCACCAATCGAGGCCACGAACACTGAAGCTTTCTTT. Its protein product is CASSPIEATNTEAFF. The chain is built from TRBV18 and TRBJ1-1; unclear D gene. V was cut by 2 bases and J by 1 base, with 11 bases left in between. This CDR3 contains 15 residues. Germline values: CDR1 KGHSH, CDR2 LQKENI.

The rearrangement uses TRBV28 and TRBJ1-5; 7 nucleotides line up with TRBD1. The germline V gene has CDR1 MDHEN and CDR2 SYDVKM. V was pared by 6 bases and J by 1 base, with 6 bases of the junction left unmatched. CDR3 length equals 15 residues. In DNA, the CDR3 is TGTGCCAGCAGGAGACAGGGTGCGAGCAATCAGCCCCAGCATTTT. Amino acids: CASRRQGASNQPQHF.

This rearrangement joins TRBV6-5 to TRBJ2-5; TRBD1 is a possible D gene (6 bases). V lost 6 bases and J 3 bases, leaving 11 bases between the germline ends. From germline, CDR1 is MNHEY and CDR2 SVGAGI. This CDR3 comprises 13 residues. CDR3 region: CASRKAGEETQYF. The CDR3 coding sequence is TGTGCCAGCAGAAAAGCAGGGGAAGAGACCCAGTACTTC.

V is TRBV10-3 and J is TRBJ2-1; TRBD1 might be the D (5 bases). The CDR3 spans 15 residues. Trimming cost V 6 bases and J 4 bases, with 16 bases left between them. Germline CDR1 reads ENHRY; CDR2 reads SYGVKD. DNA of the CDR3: TGTGCCATCAGCCCCGAGACAGCGATTTACAATGAGCAGTTCTTC. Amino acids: CAISPETAIYNEQFF.

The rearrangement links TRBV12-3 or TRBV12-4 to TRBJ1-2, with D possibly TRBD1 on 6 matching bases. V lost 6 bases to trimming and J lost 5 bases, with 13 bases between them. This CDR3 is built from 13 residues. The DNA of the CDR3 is TGTGCCAGCAGGCCAACAGGGCCTTATGGCTACACCTTC. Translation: CASRPTGPYGYTF.

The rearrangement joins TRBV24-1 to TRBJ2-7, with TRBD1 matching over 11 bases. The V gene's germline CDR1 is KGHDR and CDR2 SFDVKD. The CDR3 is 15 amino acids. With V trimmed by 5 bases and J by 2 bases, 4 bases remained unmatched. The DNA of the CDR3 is TGTGCCACCAGTGTCGGGACAGGGGGAGCCTACGAGCAGTACTTC. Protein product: CATSVGTGGAYEQYF.

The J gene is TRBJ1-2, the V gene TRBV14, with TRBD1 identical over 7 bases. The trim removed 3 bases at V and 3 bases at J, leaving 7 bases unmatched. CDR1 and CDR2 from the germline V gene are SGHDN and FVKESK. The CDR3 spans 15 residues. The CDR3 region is CASSQNPGGDYGYTF. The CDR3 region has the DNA TGTGCCAGCAGCCAGAACCCAGGGGGAGACTATGGCTACACCTTC. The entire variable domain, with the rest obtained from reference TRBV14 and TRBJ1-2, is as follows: EAGVTQFPSHSVIEKGQTVTLRCDPISGHDNLYWYRRVMGKEIKFLLHFVKESKQDESGMPNNRFLAERTGGTYSTLKVQPAELEDSGVYFCASSQNPGGDYGYTFGSGTRLTVV.

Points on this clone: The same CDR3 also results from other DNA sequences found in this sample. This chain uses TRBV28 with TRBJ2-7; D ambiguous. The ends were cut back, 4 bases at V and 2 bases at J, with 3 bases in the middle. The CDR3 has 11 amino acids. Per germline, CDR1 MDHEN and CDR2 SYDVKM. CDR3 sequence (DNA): TGTGCCAGCAGTTCGGCCTACGAGCAGTACTTC. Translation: CASSSAYEQYF.